The 11 T cell receptor beta chains in this list originate from one sample, sequenced in a study of technical replicates of blood from a few donors. The protocol was immunoSEQ multiplex PCR, while the TCRdb copy is restricted to in-frame clones and leaves out a portion. The sample contains approximately 97,000 clones, roughly 96% of which appear only once. Sample: T cells isolated from PBMCs. The receptor source for this set is a human donor in good health.

This clone came up a few times. The chain couples TRBV27 to TRBJ1-2, with 9 positions matching TRBD1. With 7 bases clipped from V and 7 bases from J, the junction kept 13 bases outside the gene matches. The CDR3 is 15 amino acids. Looked up from germline, CDR1 is MNHEY and CDR2 is SMNVEV (reference sequence). The CDR3 nucleotides are TGTGCCAGCAAGGAAGGAGGGACAGGGTATGTTGGCTACACCTTC. Its translation: CASKEGGTGYVGYTF.

The rearrangement joins TRBV7-3 to TRBJ1-4; D ambiguous. The CDR3 has 15 residues. With 2 bases removed from V and 2 bases from J, the gap between germline ends came to 9 bases. The germline gives CDR1 SGHTA, CDR2 FQGTGA. The CDR3 DNA is TGTGCCAGCAGCTTAGGATCGGGTACTAATGAAAAACTGTTTTTT. It encodes CASSLGSGTNEKLFF.

V usage is TRBV10-3 and J usage is TRBJ2-7, with 8 bases fitting TRBD2. The germline CDR1 and CDR2 sequences are ENHRY and SYGVKD. The V gene end was trimmed by 9 bases and the J gene end by 3 bases; junction bases not matched to a gene: 4. CDR3 length equals 12 residues. Here the CDR3 reads CAMRTSNYEQYF. CDR3 bases: TGTGCCATGAGGACTAGCAACTACGAGCAGTACTTC.

The chain joins TRBV5-1 to TRBJ2-6; no clear D. V lost 4 bases and J 0 bases, leaving 8 bases between the germline ends. Per germline, CDR1 SGHRS and CDR2 YFSETQ. This CDR3 contains 15 residues. The CDR3 DNA sequence: TGCGCCAGCAGCCACGTCTACTCTGGGGCCAACGTCCTGACTTTC. This translates into CASSHVYSGANVLTF.

The rearrangement joins TRBV27 to TRBJ2-2, with D maybe TRBD2 (6 bases). Per germline, CDR1 MNHEY and CDR2 SMNVEV (reference sequence). V lost 5 bases and J 1 base, leaving 17 bases between the germline ends. The CDR3 has 17 residues. For the CDR3, the DNA is TGTGCCAGCAGTAGGCGAATGGAGACTAGGAACACCGGGGAGCTGTTTTTT. It specifies CASSRRMETRNTGELFF.

CDR3 protein: CASSWRRDNEQFF. CDR3 DNA: TGTGCCAGCAGTTGGAGGAGGGACAATGAGCAGTTCTTC. The rearrangement links TRBV27 to TRBJ2-1; the D gene is possibly TRBD2 (6 bases). The CDR3 loop spans 13 amino acids. The V and J ends lost 4 bases and 5 bases respectively, with 9 bases between them. Germline V CDR1 and CDR2: MNHEY, SMNVEV (reference sequence).

This clone was detected a few times. This rearrangement joins TRBV4-2 to TRBJ1-1, with a tentative D call TRBD1 (5 bases). Germline V gives CDR1 LGHNA, CDR2 YNFKEQ. Trimming pared 3 bases from V and 1 base from J, leaving 15 bases between. CDR3 size: 16 residues. DNA of the CDR3: TGTGCCAGCAGCCAGAACCCTACAGGACCGAACACTGAAGCTTTCTTT. This gives the protein CASSQNPTGPNTEAFF.

The J gene is TRBJ1-5, the V gene TRBV19; 7 bases match TRBD1. Germline lookup yields CDR1 LNHDA and CDR2 SQIVND (reference sequence). The V gene end was trimmed by 5 bases and the J gene end by 2 bases; junction bases not matched to a gene: 15. This CDR3 has 18 residues. The CDR3 sequence is CASSVRDSVRSGNQPQHF. The CDR3 nucleotides read TGTGCCAGTAGTGTCCGGGACAGCGTCCGATCAGGCAATCAGCCCCAGCATTTT.

V gene TRBV11-2 combines with J gene TRBJ2-7; D gene unclear. The CDR3 totals 13 residues. Germline-derived CDR1 and CDR2 are SGHAT and FQNNGV. Trimming shortened V by 1 base and J by 3 bases, and 7 bases separated the two germline ends. CDR3 sequence (DNA): TGTGCCAGCAGCTTAGGGCAACACTACGAGCAGTACTTC. It translates to CASSLGQHYEQYF.

This clone was recorded only once. The gene calls are TRBV27 and TRBJ2-1; 9 positions match TRBD1. The CDR3 spans 17 residues. Unmatched junction bases numbered 11, after V lost 4 bases and J lost 4 bases. Germline V CDR1 and CDR2: MNHEY, SMNVEV (reference sequence). CDR3 sequence (DNA): TGTGCCAGCAGTTCCATTCCGGGACAGGGTATTTACAATGAGCAGTTCTTC. Its protein is CASSSIPGQGIYNEQFF.

V gene TRBV19 combines with J gene TRBJ1-2, with 7 bases lining up with TRBD1. Germline values: CDR1 LNHDA, CDR2 SQIVND (reference sequence). Losses at the gene ends were 2 bases for V and 4 bases for J; bases not matched to a gene: 4. This CDR3 has 14 residues. The CDR3 DNA reads TGTGCCAGTAGTATAAGGGGACAGTCCTATGGCTACACCTTC. It encodes CASSIRGQSYGYTF.